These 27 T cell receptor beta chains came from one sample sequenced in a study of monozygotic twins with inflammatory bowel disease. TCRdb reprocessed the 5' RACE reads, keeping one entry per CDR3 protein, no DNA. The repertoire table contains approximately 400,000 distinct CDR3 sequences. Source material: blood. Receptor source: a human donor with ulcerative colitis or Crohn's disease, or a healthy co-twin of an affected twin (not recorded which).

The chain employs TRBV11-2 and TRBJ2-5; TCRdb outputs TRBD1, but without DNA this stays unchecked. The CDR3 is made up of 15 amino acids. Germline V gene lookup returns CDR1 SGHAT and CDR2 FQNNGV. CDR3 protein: CASSSVGTVQETQYF.

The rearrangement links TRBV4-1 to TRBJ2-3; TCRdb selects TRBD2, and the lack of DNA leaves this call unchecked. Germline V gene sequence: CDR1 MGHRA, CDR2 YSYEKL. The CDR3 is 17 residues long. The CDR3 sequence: CASSPAPAGRGTDTQYF.

CDR3 protein: CSLDSRGGNEQFF. The chain couples TRBV20-1 to TRBJ2-1; the TRBD2 assignment by TCRdb is unverifiable without DNA. The CDR3 spans 13 residues. Germline CDR1 and CDR2: DFQATT and SNEGSKA (reference sequence).

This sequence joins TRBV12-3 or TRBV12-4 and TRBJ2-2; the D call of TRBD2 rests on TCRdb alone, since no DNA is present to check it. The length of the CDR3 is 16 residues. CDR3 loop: CASNPVAGPSPGELFF.

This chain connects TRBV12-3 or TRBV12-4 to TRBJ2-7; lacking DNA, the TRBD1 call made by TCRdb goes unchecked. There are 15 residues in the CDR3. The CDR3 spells CASSSDRDRTYEQYF.

The CDR3: CSAKEQGRTDTQYF. The V call is TRBV20-1, the J call TRBJ2-3; TCRdb lists TRBD1, though no DNA is available to test this call. Germline V gives CDR1 DFQATT, CDR2 SNEGSKA (reference sequence). The CDR3 sequence is 14 residues long.

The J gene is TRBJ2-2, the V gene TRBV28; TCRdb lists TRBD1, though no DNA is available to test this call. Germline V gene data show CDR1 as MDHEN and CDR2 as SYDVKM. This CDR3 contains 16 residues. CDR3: CASSQAGTGNTGELFF.

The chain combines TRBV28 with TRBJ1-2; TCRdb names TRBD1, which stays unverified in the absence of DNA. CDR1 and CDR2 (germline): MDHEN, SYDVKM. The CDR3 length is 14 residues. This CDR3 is CASSEQGKEDGYTF.

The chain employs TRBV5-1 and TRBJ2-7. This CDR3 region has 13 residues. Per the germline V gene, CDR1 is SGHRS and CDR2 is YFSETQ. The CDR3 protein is CASSGSSSYEQYF.

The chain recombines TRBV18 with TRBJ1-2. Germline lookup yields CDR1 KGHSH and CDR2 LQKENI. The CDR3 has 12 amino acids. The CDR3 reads CASSHGPSGYTF.

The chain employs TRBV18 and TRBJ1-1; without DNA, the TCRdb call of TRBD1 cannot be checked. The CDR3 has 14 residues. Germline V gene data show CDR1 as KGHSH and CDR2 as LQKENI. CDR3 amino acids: CASSPGQSRTEAFF.

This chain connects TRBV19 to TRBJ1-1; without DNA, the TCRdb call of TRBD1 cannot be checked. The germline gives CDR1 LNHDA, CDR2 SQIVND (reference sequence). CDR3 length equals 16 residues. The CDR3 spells CASSIEARARNTEAFF.

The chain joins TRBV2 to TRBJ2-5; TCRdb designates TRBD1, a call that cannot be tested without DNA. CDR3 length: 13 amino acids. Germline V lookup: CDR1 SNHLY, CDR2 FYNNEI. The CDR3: CASNRGPRETQYF.

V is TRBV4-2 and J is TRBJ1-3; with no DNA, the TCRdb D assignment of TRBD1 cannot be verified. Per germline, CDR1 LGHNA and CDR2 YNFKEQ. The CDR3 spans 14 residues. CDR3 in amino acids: CASRAQTGTDTIYF.

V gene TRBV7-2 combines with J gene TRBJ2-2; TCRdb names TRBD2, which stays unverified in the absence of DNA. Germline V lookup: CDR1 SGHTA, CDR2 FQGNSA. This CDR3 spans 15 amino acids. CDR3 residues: CASSPPGLRTGELFF.

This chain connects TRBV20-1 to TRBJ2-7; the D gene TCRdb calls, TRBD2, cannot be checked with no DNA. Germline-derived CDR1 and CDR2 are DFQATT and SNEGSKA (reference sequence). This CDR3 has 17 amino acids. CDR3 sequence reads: CSARTSGRLWGQGEQYF.

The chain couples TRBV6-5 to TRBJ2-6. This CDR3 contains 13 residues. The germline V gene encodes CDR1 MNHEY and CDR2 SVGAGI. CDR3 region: CASGTSGANVLTF.

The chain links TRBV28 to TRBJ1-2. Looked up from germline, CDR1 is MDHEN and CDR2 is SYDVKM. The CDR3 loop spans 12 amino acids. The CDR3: CASSGPKRGYTF.

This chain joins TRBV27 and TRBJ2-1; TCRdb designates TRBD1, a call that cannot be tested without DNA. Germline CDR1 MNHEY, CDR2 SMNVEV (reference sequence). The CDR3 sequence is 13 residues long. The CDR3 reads CASSFSAQGEQFF.

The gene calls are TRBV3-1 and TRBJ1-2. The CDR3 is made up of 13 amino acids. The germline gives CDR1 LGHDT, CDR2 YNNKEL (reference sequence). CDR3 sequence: CASTTSSRNGYTF.

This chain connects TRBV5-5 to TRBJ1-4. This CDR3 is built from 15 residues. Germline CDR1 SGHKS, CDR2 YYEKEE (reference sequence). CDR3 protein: CASSLAARLGEKLFF.

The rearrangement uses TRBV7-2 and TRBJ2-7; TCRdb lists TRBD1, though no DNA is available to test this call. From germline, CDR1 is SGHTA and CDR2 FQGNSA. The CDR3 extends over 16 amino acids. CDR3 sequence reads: CASSAAGGAGNYEQYF. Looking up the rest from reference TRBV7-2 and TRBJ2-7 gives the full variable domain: GAGVSQSPSNKVTEKGKDVELRCDPISGHTALYWYRQSLGQGLEFLIYFQGNSAPDKSGLPSDRFSAERTGGSVSTLTIQRTQQEDSAVYLCASSAAGGAGNYEQYFGPGTRLTVT.

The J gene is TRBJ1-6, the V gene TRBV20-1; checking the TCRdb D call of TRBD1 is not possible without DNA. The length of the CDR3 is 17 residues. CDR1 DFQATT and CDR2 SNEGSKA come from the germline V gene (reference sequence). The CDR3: CSARPPQVSSYNSPLHF.

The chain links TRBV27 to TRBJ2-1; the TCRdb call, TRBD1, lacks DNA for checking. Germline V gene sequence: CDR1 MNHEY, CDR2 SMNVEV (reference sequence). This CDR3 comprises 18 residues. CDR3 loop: CASSLLTGTGLSYNEQFF.

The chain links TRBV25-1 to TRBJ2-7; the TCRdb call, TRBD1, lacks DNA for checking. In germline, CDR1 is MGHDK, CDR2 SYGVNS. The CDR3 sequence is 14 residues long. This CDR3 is CASRKSTGGHEQYF.

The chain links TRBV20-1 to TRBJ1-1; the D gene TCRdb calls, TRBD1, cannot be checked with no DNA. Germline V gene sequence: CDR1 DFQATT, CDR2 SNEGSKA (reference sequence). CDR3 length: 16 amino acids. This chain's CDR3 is CSARALTGRRGTEAFF.

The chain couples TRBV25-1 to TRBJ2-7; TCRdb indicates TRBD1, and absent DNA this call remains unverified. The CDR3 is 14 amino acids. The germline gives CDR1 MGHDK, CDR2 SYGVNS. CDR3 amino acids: CASSADPGIYEQYF.